These 7 T cell receptor beta chains were all obtained from the same sample, sequenced in a study of T cell repertoires in cytomegalovirus infection. TCRdb fed the reads into MiXCR, producing one record per CDR3 protein. The repertoire includes about 260,000 distinct CDR3 sequences, around 13% of them detected once, and 8.5% to 10% sits in the top ten. Source material: PBMCs. The receptors originated from a human donor in good health (CMV status not recorded). Some clones in this sample may be carry-over from other donors' samples.

This chain links TRBV6-5 with TRBJ1-5, with a tentative D call TRBD1 (6 bases). CDR1 and CDR2 from the germline V gene are MNHEY and SVGAGI. There are 15 residues in the CDR3. V was trimmed by 8 bases and J by 7 bases, leaving 21 bases between them. The CDR3 DNA follows: TGTGCCAGCTCCCGGGGGGGCAGGTGGGGCCAGCCCCAGCATTTT. Amino acids: CASSRGGRWGQPQHF.

This clonotype was seen ten or more times. CDR3 coding DNA: TGTGCCAGCAGCTTATACAGGGGGAACACTGAAGCTTTCTTT. Protein product: CASSLYRGNTEAFF. The chain uses TRBV11-2 and TRBJ1-1, with TRBD1 matching 7 bases. CDR1 and CDR2 from the germline V gene are SGHAT and FQNNGV. The CDR3 contains 14 residues. The trim removed 2 bases at V and 1 base at J, leaving 1 base unmatched.

There are many counts of this clonotype. The J gene is TRBJ2-3, the V gene TRBV7-9; D is possibly TRBD2 (7 bases). The CDR3 contains 15 residues. V dropped 5 bases and J dropped 1 base, with 13 bases sitting between them. Per germline, CDR1 SEHNR and CDR2 FQNEAQ (reference sequence). This CDR3 is CASSPRGAGTDTQYF. The CDR3 DNA follows: TGTGCCAGCAGCCCTCGGGGGGCCGGCACAGATACGCAGTATTTT.

V and J are TRBV5-8 and TRBJ2-3, with 8 bases matching TRBD1. V trimming: 4 bases; J trimming: 4 bases; junction bases outside the gene matches: 5. This CDR3 has 14 amino acids. In germline, CDR1 is SGHTS, CDR2 YDEGEE. CDR3 loop: CASSAYRGADTQYF. CDR3 DNA: TGTGCCAGCAGCGCATACAGGGGGGCAGATACGCAGTATTTT.

The table lists this clonotype with many counts. The rearrangement uses TRBV7-9 and TRBJ1-1; D ambiguous. The CDR3 has 13 amino acids. The germline V gene encodes CDR1 SEHNR and CDR2 FQNEAQ (reference sequence). Trimming left V 2 bases short and J 2 bases short, with 6 bases between. DNA for the CDR3: TGTGCCAGCAGCTTACAGAGCAACACTGAAGCTTTCTTT. It translates to CASSLQSNTEAFF.

Many counts were recorded for this clonotype. J is TRBJ1-5 and V is TRBV28, with TRBD1 identical over 7 bases. The CDR3 is made up of 14 amino acids. CDR1 is MDHEN and CDR2 is SYDVKM in the germline V gene. Trimming at V came to 6 bases and at J to 4 bases, leaving 6 bases not matched to a gene. The CDR3 DNA is TGTGCCAGCAGCCGGGACAGCGGGAATCAGCCCCAGCATTTT. Translating gives CASSRDSGNQPQHF.

Turning to this clonotype: A read error is likely, as this CDR3 ends without the conserved phenylalanine or tryptophan. V usage is TRBV9 and J usage is TRBJ1-2, with D tentatively TRBD1 (5 bases). Germline CDR1 is SGDLS and CDR2 is YYNGEE. CDR3 size: 11 residues. The V end was cut by 4 bases, the J end by 8 bases, with 9 bases between. Here the CDR3 DNA reads TGTGCCAGCAGCCGGGACTCCGGCTACACCCTC. The encoded protein is CASSRDSGYTL.